A single TCR beta chain is shown here with its context. The antigen is undetermined. The protocol was immunoSEQ multiplex PCR, while the TCRdb copy is restricted to in-frame clones and leaves out a portion. The table shows about 23,000 clones, with about nine tenths occurring only once. This sample stems from a study of T cells in localized non-small cell lung cancer. Study-level findings and limits: T cell clonality was highest in uninvolved adjacent lung, above tumor. Because only a single region of the tumor was sequenced, heterogeneity remains possible. Within adjacent lung there appeared a median around 60 of the top 100 tumor clones. Elevated blood T cell density was associated with longer overall survival.

The CDR3 length is 16 residues. Germline V gene data show CDR1 as KGHSH and CDR2 as LQKENI. The germline V and J ends were trimmed by 0 bases and 4 bases, with 15 bases remaining between them. The receptor's source is a woman aged 40 to 75 with stage I lung adenocarcinoma. Sequenced material: peripheral blood, taken before any cancer treatment. V usage is TRBV18 and J usage is TRBJ2-5; tentative D call: TRBD1 (5 bases). CDR3: CASSPPKAGSRETQYF. The CDR3 region has the DNA TGTGCCAGCTCACCACCCAAGGCAGGGTCACGAGAGACCCAGTACTTC. The complete variable domain, with remaining parts taken from reference TRBV18 and TRBJ2-5, reads NAGVMQNPRHLVRRRGQEARLRCSPMKGHSHVYWYRQLPEEGLKFMVYLQKENIIDESGMPKERFSAEFPKEGPSILRIQQVVRGDSAAYFCASSPPKAGSRETQYFGPGTRLLVL.